The T cell receptor (beta chain) described here comes from a study of blood T cell repertoires in COVID-19. Study overall: Donors in the United States, Italy and Spain gave samples during acute or convalescent COVID-19. Sources were T cells, B-cell-depleted T cells, or PBMCs; the material itself was cDNA or gDNA.

Source study methods: Amplification of reference gene primers provided the estimated nucleated cell counts. Assay used: immunoSEQ multiplex PCR; TCRdb lists only in-frame clones, some missing. V and J calls and clone size are given by that table; D and trimming were obtained from the DNA. The top ten hold roughly 1.2% of the sample, which has tens of thousands of clones, around 89% seen once. The V gene lost 3 bases and the J gene lost 4 bases, with 12 bases spanning the gap. CDR1 and CDR2 (germline): SGHVS, FQNEAQ. This CDR3 spans 14 amino acids. The TCR sequence derives from a woman aged 55-70 years with acute or convalescent COVID-19. The sequenced sample consisted of peripheral blood. This chain connects TRBV7-8 to TRBJ1-1, with no clear D. The CDR3 protein is CASSFSQDPTEAFF. The CDR3 DNA reads as TGTGCCAGCAGCTTCTCACAAGATCCCACTGAAGCTTTCTTT.